The rows below give T cell receptor beta chains drawn from one sample of a study of blood T cells in healthy people across ages. TCRdb ran MiXCR on the 5' RACE reads and lists one entry per CDR3 protein. The sample shows about 570,000 distinct CDR3 sequences, approximately 27% of them seen only once. The material sequenced was blood. These receptors were taken from a woman in her seventies in good health. Each CDR3 is given with its conserved first and last residue. Each record gives: clone size, D gene, J gene, V gene, CDR3 DNA, CDR3 protein. A D gene is named only where the DNA matches it firmly. Some rows mark clone size as missing; the rest say once, few, many or name a class of expanded clone.

few NA TRBJ2-6 TRBV6-1 TGTGCCAGCCTAACCGGAGCGTCTGGGGCCAACGTCCTGACTTTC CASLTGASGANVLTF
NA NA TRBJ2-3 TRBV6-2/TRBV6-3 TGTGCCAGTCTCAGGGACTTTAACACAGATACGCAGTATTTT CASLRDFNTDTQYF
few NA TRBJ2-7 TRBV6-1 TGTGCCAGCACAACTGTAGGCTACGAGCAGTACTTC CASTTVGYEQYF
few NA TRBJ2-1 TRBV29-1 TGCAGCGTTGGAGGAGGGGGCAGCTCCTACAATGAGCAGTTCTTC CSVGGGGSSYNEQFF
NA TRBD2 TRBJ2-1 TRBV11-2 TGTGCCAGCAGCTTAGATCTTGGACTAGCGGCCAATGAGCAGTTCTTC CASSLDLGLAANEQFF
few TRBD1 TRBJ2-1 TRBV20-1 TGCAGTGCCAGCGGACAGGGGCCGCCCTACAATGAGCAGTTCTTC CSASGQGPPYNEQFF
once NA TRBJ1-1 TRBV4-1 TGCGCCAGCAGCCGGACCTTGGCGTCAGGGGCAGTTGCTCTCTTT CASSRTLASGAVALF
few NA TRBJ1-3 TRBV7-2 TGTGCCAGCAGCTCCGACCATTCGTTGGGAGGAAACACCATATATTTT CASSSDHSLGGNTIYF
NA NA TRBJ2-7 TRBV20-1 TGCAGTGCTGGGTTCAACGAGCAGTACTTC CSAGFNEQYF
NA TRBD2 TRBJ2-2 TRBV7-9 TGTGCCAGCAGCTCCCAAACTAGCGTGCTTACCGGGGAGCTGTTTTTT CASSSQTSVLTGELFF
few NA TRBJ1-6 TRBV7-2 TGTGCCAGCAGCACGTGGAGGAGCTCCTATAATTCACCCCTCCACTTT CASSTWRSSYNSPLHF
NA NA TRBJ2-7 TRBV6-1 TGTGCCAGCACCCCTCAGGTGAACTACGAGCAGTACTTC CASTPQVNYEQYF
few TRBD1 TRBJ1-4 TRBV4-3 TGCGCCAGCAGCCAAGATAAGGACAGGGCCAAACTGTTTTTT CASSQDKDRAKLFF
NA TRBD1 TRBJ1-5 TRBV19 TGTGCCACCGGACAGGGGAGGGTCGCCCAGCATTTT CATGQGRVAQHF
few NA TRBJ2-1 TRBV7-2 TGTGCCAGCAGCCCCTCTAGTAGCTCCTCCTACAATGAGCAGTTCTTC CASSPSSSSSYNEQFF
few NA TRBJ2-5 TRBV11-2 TGTGCCAGCAGCCTCCGGGACGTACAAGAGACCCAGTACTTC CASSLRDVQETQYF
few NA TRBJ2-2 TRBV12-3/TRBV12-4 TGTGCCAGCAGTTTCGTGGGGGCTGGGGCCGGGGAGCTGTTTTTT CASSFVGAGAGELFF
once NA TRBJ2-2 TRBV20-1 TGCAGTGCTGGAGGAGGCTTCACCGGGGAGCTGTTTTTT CSAGGGFTGELFF
NA NA TRBJ1-3 TRBV4-2 TGTGCCAGCAGCCAAGTCGGGGTTGTTGGAAACACCATATATTTT CASSQVGVVGNTIYF
few NA TRBJ1-2 TRBV6-2/TRBV6-3 TGTGCCAGCAGGCAAGGCTCGAGCTATGGCTACACCTTC CASRQGSSYGYTF
NA NA TRBJ2-1 TRBV4-3 TGCGCCAGCAGCCAAGAACACGGGTACAATGAGCAGTTCTTC CASSQEHGYNEQFF
NA TRBD2 TRBJ2-3 TRBV10-3 TGTGCCATCAGTGTGGGGCGGGAGAACACAGATACGCAGTATTTT CAISVGRENTDTQYF
NA NA TRBJ1-3 TRBV5-1 TGCGCCAGCAGCTTTGGCAGGGCGGGGGACACCATATATTTT CASSFGRAGDTIYF
NA NA TRBJ1-5 TRBV12-3/TRBV12-4 TGTGCCAGCAGTCCCAGGCGCCCAGGATCGAGCAATCAGCCCCAGCATTTT CASSPRRPGSSNQPQHF
NA NA TRBJ2-5 TRBV12-3/TRBV12-4 TGTGCCAGCAGCCCCTCTTATAGAAACCAAGAGACCCAGTACTTC CASSPSYRNQETQYF
NA NA TRBJ2-1 TRBV28 TGTGCCAGCAGTGAAATGTGGCTAGCTGGAGATGAGCAGTTCTTC CASSEMWLAGDEQFF
few NA TRBJ1-1 TRBV7-2 TGTGCCAGCAGCTTAGTTCCGGGGGCGGGCACTGAAGCTTTCTTT CASSLVPGAGTEAFF
NA NA TRBJ1-2 TRBV5-1 TGCGCCAGCAGCTTGGAAGGGACAAAGTCCTATGGCTACACCTTC CASSLEGTKSYGYTF
NA TRBD2 TRBJ2-3 TRBV7-2 TGTGCCAGCAGCTTTACCGGGGGGGCCACAGATACGCAGTATTTT CASSFTGGATDTQYF
few NA TRBJ2-1 TRBV10-3 TGTGCCATCAGTAGTAGGGGCGATGAGCAGTTCTTC CAISSRGDEQFF
few TRBD2 TRBJ2-2 TRBV5-6 TGTGCCAGCAGCTTCGGGCGGCTAGCGGGCCAGAATGGGGAGCTGTTTTTT CASSFGRLAGQNGELFF
few TRBD2 TRBJ2-1 TRBV4-3 TGCGCCAGCAGCCCGGGGGGAGCGAGCTACAATGAGCAGTTCTTC CASSPGGASYNEQFF
NA TRBD2 TRBJ2-7 TRBV29-1 TGCAGCGTACTTAGCGGGAGCTACGAGCAGTACTTC CSVLSGSYEQYF
once NA TRBJ2-1 TRBV4-3 TGCGCCAGCAGCCAAGACGCTGTTTCCTCCGGGCAGTTCTTC CASSQDAVSSGQFF
few TRBD2 TRBJ2-7 TRBV3-1 TGTGCCAGCAGTCCCGGTCCTAGCGGGGGGTTGGAGCAGTACTTC CASSPGPSGGLEQYF
few NA TRBJ2-7 TRBV7-2 TGTGCCAGCAGGGTGGGGGCCCCGCTACCCTACGAGCAGTACTTC CASRVGAPLPYEQYF
NA TRBD1 TRBJ2-3 TRBV19 TGTGCCAGTAGTATTGGACAGGTTCGATCCACAGATACGCAGTATTTT CASSIGQVRSTDTQYF
NA NA TRBJ2-5 TRBV5-1 TGCGCCAGCAGCTTAGCAGGCACCCCACAAGAGACCCAGTACTTC CASSLAGTPQETQYF
few TRBD1 TRBJ2-5 TRBV29-1 TGCAGCGTCCGGAAGTCGACAGGGAGTCAAGAGACCCAGTACTTC CSVRKSTGSQETQYF
NA NA TRBJ1-1 TRBV3-1 TGTGCCAGCAGCCAAGATGGTGGGTCGACCTCTGAAGCTTTCTTT CASSQDGGSTSEAFF
NA NA TRBJ2-7 TRBV27 TGTGCCAGCAGTTCCAGCCCACTGATAGGCGAGCAGTACTTC CASSSSPLIGEQYF
NA NA TRBJ2-1 TRBV7-2 TGTGCCAGCACCAGAAGCGGTCATGAGCAGTTCTTC CASTRSGHEQFF
NA NA TRBJ2-7 TRBV18 TGTGCCAGCTCACGGACAGCAGGCTACGAGCAGTACTTC CASSRTAGYEQYF
NA NA TRBJ1-2 TRBV6-5 TGTGCCAGCAGTTCCCCCCAAGCGGGAGATGGCTACACCTTC CASSSPQAGDGYTF
NA TRBD1 TRBJ2-2 TRBV20-1 TGCAGTGCTAGAGCGGGGACAGGGACCGGGGAGCTGTTTTTT CSARAGTGTGELFF
few NA TRBJ1-1 TRBV7-9 TGTGCCAGCAGCTCAAAGATCGGACAAAACACTGAAGCTTTCTTT CASSSKIGQNTEAFF
NA NA TRBJ2-7 TRBV12-3/TRBV12-4 TGTGCCAGCAGTTTTGACGGGGGCGCCTACGAGCAGTACTTC CASSFDGGAYEQYF
NA NA TRBJ1-4 TRBV5-1 TGCGCCAGCAGCCCTGGGACGGAGAATGAAAAACTGTTTTTT CASSPGTENEKLFF
few TRBD2 TRBJ2-1 TRBV2 TGTGCCAGCATCGGGGGAGGGCGGGGCTCCGACAATGAGCAGTTCTTC CASIGGGRGSDNEQFF
few TRBD2 TRBJ2-1 TRBV24-1 TGTGCCACCAGTGATTTGTCGTGGACTAGCGGGGGGGGCCCATCCTACAATGAGCAGTTCTTC CATSDLSWTSGGGPSYNEQFF
NA NA TRBJ2-2 TRBV20-1 TGCAGTGCTAGTCACAGGGCTGGCAAGGGCGGGAAGCTGTTTTTT CSASHRAGKGGKLFF
few NA TRBJ1-2 TRBV14 TGTGCCAGCAGCCAAGACTGGCAGGGGACGCTCTATGGCTACACCTTC CASSQDWQGTLYGYTF
few NA TRBJ2-1 TRBV12-3/TRBV12-4 TGTGCCAGCAGTGGGGGGAATGAGCAGTTCTTC CASSGGNEQFF
few NA TRBJ2-1 TRBV4-2 TGTGCCAGCAGCCAAGATGTCCAGGGGGAGGTTGAGCAGTTCTTC CASSQDVQGEVEQFF
NA TRBD1 TRBJ1-4 TRBV7-2 TGTGCCAGCAGCTTTAGGTTCACCGGGACAGGGGGCCGGGGTGAAAAACTGTTTTTT CASSFRFTGTGGRGEKLFF
NA TRBD1 TRBJ1-2 TRBV24-1 TGTGCCACCAGTGATTTGACAGGGGAGGGCTACACCTTC CATSDLTGEGYTF
few TRBD2 TRBJ2-3 TRBV7-2 TGTGCCAGCAGCTTACTGGCAGGGAGACTAGCGGTAACCACAGATACGCAGTATTTT CASSLLAGRLAVTTDTQYF
NA NA TRBJ2-5 TRBV6-5 TGTGCCAGCAGTACCCTTAATTCTCAAGAGACCCAGTACTTC CASSTLNSQETQYF
few NA TRBJ2-2 TRBV9 TGTGCCAGCAGCGCACCCGGGACAGCGGGCACCGGGGAGCTGTTTTTT CASSAPGTAGTGELFF
few NA TRBJ1-4 TRBV5-1 TGCGCCAGCAGCACTGCAGGGGCAACTAATGAAAAACTGTTTTTT CASSTAGATNEKLFF